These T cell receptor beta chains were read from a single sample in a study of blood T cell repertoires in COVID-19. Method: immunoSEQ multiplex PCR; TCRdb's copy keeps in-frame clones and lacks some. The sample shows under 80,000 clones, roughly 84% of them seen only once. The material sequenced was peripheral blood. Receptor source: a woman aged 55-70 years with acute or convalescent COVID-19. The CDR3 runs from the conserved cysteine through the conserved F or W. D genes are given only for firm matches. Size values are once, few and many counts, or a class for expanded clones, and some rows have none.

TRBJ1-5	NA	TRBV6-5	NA	CASTRGEVGNQPQHF	TGTGCCAGCACCCGAGGGGAGGTGGGCAATCAGCCCCAGCATTTT
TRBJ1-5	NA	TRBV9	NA	CASSRRGVAQPQHF	TGTGCCAGCAGCCGGCGGGGGGTCGCTCAGCCCCAGCATTTT
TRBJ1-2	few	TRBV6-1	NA	CASSDPLTGFNYGYTF	TGTGCCAGCAGTGACCCGCTGACAGGATTTAACTATGGCTACACCTTC
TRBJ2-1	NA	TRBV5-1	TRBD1	CASSLRVSVQGAGNEQFF	TGCGCCAGCAGCTTGCGGGTATCCGTACAGGGGGCCGGCAATGAGCAGTTCTTC
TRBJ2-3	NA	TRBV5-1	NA	CASSLEGVTDTQYF	TGCGCCAGCAGCTTGGAAGGGGTCACAGATACGCAGTATTTT
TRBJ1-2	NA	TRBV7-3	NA	CASSRGAGYGYTF	TGTGCCAGCAGCCGGGGGGCCGGCTATGGCTACACCTTC
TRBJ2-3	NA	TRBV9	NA	CASSVAGARNTQYF	TGTGCCAGCAGCGTGGCGGGGGCACGGAATACGCAGTATTTT
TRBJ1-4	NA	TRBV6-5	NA	CASTGTGRAGEKLFF	TGTGCCAGCACCGGAACCGGGAGGGCGGGTGAAAAACTGTTTTTT
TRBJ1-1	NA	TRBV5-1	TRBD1	CASSLDRGNTEAFF	TGCGCCAGCAGCTTGGACAGGGGGAACACTGAAGCTTTCTTT
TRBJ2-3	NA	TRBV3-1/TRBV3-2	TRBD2	CASSQEEGGGALDTQYF	TGTGCCAGCAGCCAAGAAGAGGGCGGGGGGGCCCTAGATACGCAGTATTTT
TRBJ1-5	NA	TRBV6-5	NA	CASMREPHSNQPQHF	TGTGCCAGCATGCGGGAACCACATAGCAATCAGCCCCAGCATTTT
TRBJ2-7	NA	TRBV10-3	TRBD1	CAISEQGASAYEQYF	TGTGCCATCAGTGAACAGGGGGCCAGTGCGTACGAGCAGTACTTC
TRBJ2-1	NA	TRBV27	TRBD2	CASGPGGPLDEQFF	TGTGCCAGCGGCCCGGGGGGGCCTTTGGATGAGCAGTTCTTC
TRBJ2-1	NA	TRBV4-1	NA	CASSRSTDSSYNEQFF	TGCGCCAGCAGCCGTTCAACTGATAGCTCCTACAATGAGCAGTTCTTC
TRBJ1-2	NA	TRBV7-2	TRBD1	CASSPGTGTYGYTF	TGTGCCAGCAGCCCAGGGACAGGGACCTATGGCTACACCTTC
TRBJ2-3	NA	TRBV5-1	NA	CASSPGRGDTQYF	TGCGCCAGCAGCCCCGGACGGGGGGATACGCAGTATTTT
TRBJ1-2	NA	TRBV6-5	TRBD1	CASSSTGIGYGYTF	TGTGCCAGCAGCTCGACAGGGATCGGGTATGGCTACACCTTC
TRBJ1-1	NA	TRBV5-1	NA	CATKQDVNTEAFF	TGCGCCACCAAACAGGACGTGAACACTGAAGCTTTCTTT
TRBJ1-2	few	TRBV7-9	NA	CASSPMGSYGYTF	TGTGCCAGCAGCCCTATGGGGAGCTATGGCTACACCTTC
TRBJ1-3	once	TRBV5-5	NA	CASSPESRGSGNTIYF	TGTGCCAGCAGCCCCGAGTCCCGGGGGTCTGGAAACACCATATATTTT
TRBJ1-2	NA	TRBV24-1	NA	CATSDPGARDGYTF	TGTGCCACCAGTGACCCAGGGGCTCGGGATGGCTACACCTTC
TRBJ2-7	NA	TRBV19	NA	CASSRRRPDYEQYF	TGTGCCAGTAGTAGGAGGCGCCCTGACTACGAGCAGTACTTC
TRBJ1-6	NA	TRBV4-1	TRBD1	CASSYNRGVSYNSPLHF	TGCGCCAGCAGCTACAACAGGGGGGTCTCCTATAATTCACCCCTCCACTTT
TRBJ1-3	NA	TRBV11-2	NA	CASSLGPGIGNTIYF	TGTGCCAGCAGCTTAGGTCCAGGGATCGGAAACACCATATATTTT
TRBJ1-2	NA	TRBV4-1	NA	CASSPDVVGANYGYTF	TGCGCCAGCAGCCCGGATGTGGTAGGGGCTAACTATGGCTACACCTTC
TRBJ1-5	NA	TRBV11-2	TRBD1	CASSPGQGLQPQHF	TGTGCCAGCAGCCCAGGACAGGGGTTGCAGCCCCAGCATTTT
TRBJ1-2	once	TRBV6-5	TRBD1	CASSLDRVGYTF	TGTGCCAGCAGCTTGGACAGGGTCGGCTACACCTTC
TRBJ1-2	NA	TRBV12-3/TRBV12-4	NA	CASREGSSRGYTF	TGTGCCAGCCGGGAGGGCAGCAGCCGCGGCTACACCTTC
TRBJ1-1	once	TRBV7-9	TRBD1	CASDTGGTVSEAFF	TGTGCCAGCGACACAGGGGGCACCGTATCTGAAGCTTTCTTT
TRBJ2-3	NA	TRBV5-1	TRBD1	CATRTGGPDTQYF	TGCGCCACCCGGACAGGGGGCCCAGATACGCAGTATTTT
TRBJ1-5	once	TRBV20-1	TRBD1	CSASPTGVGQPQHF	TGCAGTGCTAGTCCGACAGGGGTAGGACAGCCCCAGCATTTT
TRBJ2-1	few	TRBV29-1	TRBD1	CSVAGQAYNEQFF	TGCAGCGTTGCAGGACAGGCGTACAATGAGCAGTTCTTC
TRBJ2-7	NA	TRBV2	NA	CASSETSNEQYF	TGTGCCAGCAGTGAGACTAGTAACGAGCAGTACTTC
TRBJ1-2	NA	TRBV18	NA	CASSDQYGYTF	TGTGCCAGCTCAGATCAGTATGGCTACACCTTC
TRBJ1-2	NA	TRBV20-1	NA	CSASIIPGEGYGYTF	TGCAGTGCTAGTATAATTCCGGGGGAAGGCTATGGCTACACCTTC
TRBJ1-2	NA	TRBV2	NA	CASSQGPSYGYTF	TGTGCCAGCAGTCAGGGTCCGAGCTATGGCTACACCTTC
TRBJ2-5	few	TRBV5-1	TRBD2	CASSLGSGGKETQYF	TGCGCCAGCAGCTTAGGTAGCGGGGGGAAAGAGACCCAGTACTTC
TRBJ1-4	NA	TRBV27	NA	CASSITFGGTREKLFF	TGTGCCAGCAGTATCACCTTCGGGGGGACGAGAGAAAAACTGTTTTTT
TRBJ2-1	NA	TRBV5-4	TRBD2	CASSTGTSGRPYNEQFF	TGTGCCAGCAGCACAGGGACTAGCGGGAGGCCCTACAATGAGCAGTTCTTC
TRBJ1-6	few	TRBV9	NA	CASSVGPGGSPLHF	TGTGCCAGCAGCGTAGGACCAGGCGGGTCACCCCTCCACTTT
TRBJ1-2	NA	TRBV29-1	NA	CSVEGGKQGHYGYTF	TGCAGCGTTGAAGGGGGCAAACAGGGACACTATGGCTACACCTTC